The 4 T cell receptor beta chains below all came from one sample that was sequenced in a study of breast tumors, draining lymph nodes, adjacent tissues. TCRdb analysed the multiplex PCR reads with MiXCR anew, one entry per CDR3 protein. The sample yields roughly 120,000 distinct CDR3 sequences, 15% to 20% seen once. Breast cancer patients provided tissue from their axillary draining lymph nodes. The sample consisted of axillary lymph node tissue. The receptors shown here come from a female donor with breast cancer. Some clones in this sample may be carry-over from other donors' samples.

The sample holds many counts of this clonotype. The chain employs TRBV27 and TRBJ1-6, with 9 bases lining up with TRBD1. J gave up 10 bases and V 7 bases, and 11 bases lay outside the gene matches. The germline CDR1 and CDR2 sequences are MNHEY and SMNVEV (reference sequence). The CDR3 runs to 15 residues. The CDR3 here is CASTLRGTGRSPLHF. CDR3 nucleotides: TGTGCCAGCACCCTGCGTGGGACAGGGCGATCACCCCTCCACTTT.

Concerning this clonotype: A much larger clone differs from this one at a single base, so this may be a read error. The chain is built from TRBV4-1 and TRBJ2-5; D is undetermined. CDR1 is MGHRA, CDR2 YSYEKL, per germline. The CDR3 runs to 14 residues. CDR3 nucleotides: TGCGCCGGCAGCCAAGGGTCGGTGGCGGAGACCCAGTACTTC. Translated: CAGSQGSVAETQYF.

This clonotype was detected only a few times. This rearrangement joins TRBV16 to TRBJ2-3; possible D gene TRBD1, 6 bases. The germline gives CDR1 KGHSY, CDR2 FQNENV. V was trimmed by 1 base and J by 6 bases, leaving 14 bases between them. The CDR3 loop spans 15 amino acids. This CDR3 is CASSQLGGAADTQYF. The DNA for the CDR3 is TGTGCCAGCAGCCAATTAGGGGGAGCCGCGGATACGCAGTATTTT.

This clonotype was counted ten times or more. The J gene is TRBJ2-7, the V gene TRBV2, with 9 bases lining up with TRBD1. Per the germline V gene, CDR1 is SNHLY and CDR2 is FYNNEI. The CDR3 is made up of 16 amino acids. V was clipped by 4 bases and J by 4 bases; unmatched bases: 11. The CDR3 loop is CASSAGVGTGFYEQYF. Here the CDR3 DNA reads TGTGCCAGCAGTGCCGGGGTGGGGACAGGGTTTTACGAGCAGTACTTC.